These T cell receptor beta chains were read from a single sample in a study of response to subunit inactivated influenza vaccine. TCRdb fed the RT-PCR reads into MiXCR, producing one record per CDR3 protein. This table holds over 800,000 distinct CDR3 sequences, 21% found once. The specimen comprised PBMCs from blood, sampled roughly 5 days after vaccination. All receptors come from a man in his fifties or sixties who received an inactivated influenza vaccine. Both conserved end residues are part of each CDR3. Fields, in order: clone size, J gene, V gene, D gene, CDR3 DNA, CDR3 protein. The D gene is left open where the match is weak. The size entry is marked missing in some rows and otherwise reads once, few, many or a size class.

few | TRBJ2-7 | TRBV7-2 | . | TGTGCCAGCAGCTCTCGGTTCTCCTACGAGCAGTACTTC | CASSSRFSYEQYF
. | TRBJ2-2 | TRBV4-3 | TRBD2 | TGCGCCAGCAGCCAGAAAATCCAGGGCGGGGGGCTGTTTTTT | CASSQKIQGGGLFF
. | TRBJ2-2 | TRBV29-1 | TRBD2 | TGCAGCGTTGTCGTTAGACTAGCGGGGAACACCGGGGAGCTGTTTTTT | CSVVVRLAGNTGELFF
. | TRBJ2-3 | TRBV11-1 | TRBD2 | TGTGCCAGCAGCCGCGAGAGAGGACTAGCGGGAGCCAGCACAGATACGCAGTATTTT | CASSRERGLAGASTDTQYF
. | TRBJ2-7 | TRBV12-3/TRBV12-4 | . | TGTGCCAGCAGTTTCTTCGCCAACAACTACGAGCAGTACTTC | CASSFFANNYEQYF
few | TRBJ1-2 | TRBV7-3 | TRBD1 | TGTGCCAGCAGTTCTGGGAGCGGGACAGGCGGCTACACCTTC | CASSSGSGTGGYTF
few | TRBJ1-1 | TRBV6-1 | TRBD1 | TGTGCCAGCACCGGGACAGGGGGCACTGAAGCTTTCTTT | CASTGTGGTEAFF
few | TRBJ2-1 | TRBV6-5 | . | TGTGCCAGCAGTTACACTACGCCTCCTGCCAATGAGCAGTTCTTC | CASSYTTPPANEQFF
. | TRBJ2-1 | TRBV7-9 | TRBD1 | TGTGCCAGCACCAAGACGACAGGGTACAATGAGCAGTTCTTC | CASTKTTGYNEQFF
. | TRBJ2-5 | TRBV2 | TRBD1 | TGTGCCAGCAGTGAAGAGGCAGGGGGTCAAGAGACCCAGTACTTC | CASSEEAGGQETQYF
many | TRBJ2-7 | TRBV12-3/TRBV12-4 | . | TGTGCCAGCACCTCGGGGTACGAGCAGTACTTC | CASTSGYEQYF
few | TRBJ2-1 | TRBV12-3/TRBV12-4 | . | TGTGCCAGCAGTTTAAGGACTACCAGTAATGAGCAGTTCTTC | CASSLRTTSNEQFF
. | TRBJ2-2 | TRBV20-1 | TRBD2 | TGCAGTGCTAGTTCCGCGGGAGGGGGCACCGGGGAGCTGTTTTTT | CSASSAGGGTGELFF
. | TRBJ2-2 | TRBV29-1 | TRBD2 | TGCAGCGTTCGGTCCAGCGGGGGGACCGGGGAGCTGTTTTTT | CSVRSSGGTGELFF
many | TRBJ2-1 | TRBV12-3/TRBV12-4 | TRBD2 | TGTGCCAGCAGTCCGCGACTAGCGGGAGGTAATGAGCAGTTCTTC | CASSPRLAGGNEQFF
. | TRBJ2-3 | TRBV28 | TRBD1 | TGTGCCAGCAGTTTTCCAGGGGGAAGCACAGATACGCAGTATTTT | CASSFPGGSTDTQYF
. | TRBJ2-5 | TRBV10-3 | TRBD1 | TGTGCCATCAGCTCCGGGACAGGGCAAGAGACCCAGTACTTC | CAISSGTGQETQYF
. | TRBJ2-1 | TRBV5-5 | . | TGTGCCAGCAGCTCCGTATTGGGTGCCTACAATGAGCAGTTCTTC | CASSSVLGAYNEQFF
few | TRBJ2-3 | TRBV13 | TRBD2 | TGTGCCAGCAGCTTAGCCCGACTAGCGGGGGACACAGATACGCAGTATTTT | CASSLARLAGDTDTQYF
. | TRBJ2-5 | TRBV9 | . | TGTGCCAGCAGCGTAGAGACTAGTCCAGAGACCCAGTACTTC | CASSVETSPETQYF
. | TRBJ2-7 | TRBV7-9 | TRBD1 | TGTGCCAGCAGCTTGGGGACAGCCTCAAGCGAGCAGTACTTC | CASSLGTASSEQYF
. | TRBJ1-4 | TRBV9 | . | TGTGCCAGCAGCCCACGGTTGGAAGGGGCTAATGAAAAACTGTTTTTT | CASSPRLEGANEKLFF
few | TRBJ2-3 | TRBV10-3 | . | TGTGCCATCAAACAGCGGAGAGAGGCAGATACGCAGTATTTT | CAIKQRREADTQYF
few | TRBJ2-2 | TRBV5-1 | . | TGCGCCAGCAGCTTGACGGCAGGGAGCACCGGGGAGCTGTTTTTT | CASSLTAGSTGELFF
. | TRBJ2-1 | TRBV20-1 | TRBD2 | TGCAGTGCTAGCCCTAGCGGCTCCTACAATGAGCAGTTCTTC | CSASPSGSYNEQFF
few | TRBJ2-7 | TRBV5-1 | . | TGCGCCAGCAGCGCGGGCCAGTACGAGCAGTACTTC | CASSAGQYEQYF
many | TRBJ2-3 | TRBV20-1 | . | TGCAGTGCCGCCCGGAGGGATACGCAGTATTTT | CSAARRDTQYF
. | TRBJ2-1 | TRBV6-4 | . | TGTGCCAGCAGTGAAGGGTATAGGGACAATGAGCAGTTCTTC | CASSEGYRDNEQFF
. | TRBJ2-7 | TRBV6-2/TRBV6-3 | . | TGTGCCAGCAGCCACCCCGTTAGGCAGGCCCTCTCCACCTACGAGCAGTACTTC | CASSHPVRQALSTYEQYF
few | TRBJ2-3 | TRBV24-1 | . | TGTGCCACCCAGCAGGGGAGCACAGATACGCAGTATTTT | CATQQGSTDTQYF
few | TRBJ2-7 | TRBV15 | . | TGTGCCACCAGCACGTTGGGGCCAGGAGGAACCTACGAGCAGTACTTC | CATSTLGPGGTYEQYF
. | TRBJ1-4 | TRBV29-1 | . | TGCAGCGTCGACCTCAGGGGAATCGGAAAACTGTTTTTT | CSVDLRGIGKLFF
. | TRBJ1-1 | TRBV20-1 | . | TGCAGTGCTAGAGCGACGTTCCTATCGGACACTGAAGCTTTCTTT | CSARATFLSDTEAFF
. | TRBJ1-5 | TRBV7-9 | . | TGTGCCAGCAGCACGGGGGGTAGGGAGCCCCAGCATTTT | CASSTGGREPQHF
. | TRBJ2-3 | TRBV7-9 | TRBD2 | TGTGCCAGCAGCTTCGTCGGGGGGAGCACAGATACGCAGTATTTT | CASSFVGGSTDTQYF
. | TRBJ2-3 | TRBV12-3/TRBV12-4 | TRBD2 | TGTGCCAGCAGTTCCTACGCGGGGGTGGGTACAGATACGCAGTATTTT | CASSSYAGVGTDTQYF
. | TRBJ2-1 | TRBV20-1 | TRBD2 | TGCAGTGCACAGACTAGCGGGAGCAACCACAATGAGCAGTTCTTC | CSAQTSGSNHNEQFF
few | TRBJ2-7 | TRBV6-2/TRBV6-3 | . | TGTGCCAGCAGTTACCACCCGGAGGGCTCCGAGCAGTACTTC | CASSYHPEGSEQYF
. | TRBJ2-5 | TRBV7-9 | . | TGTGCCAGCAGCTTCGGGTCCGGCATCCAGACCCAGTACTTC | CASSFGSGIQTQYF
few | TRBJ2-7 | TRBV5-1 | TRBD1 | TGCGCCAGCAGCATCGGACAGGGTGGCGAGCAGTACTTC | CASSIGQGGEQYF
. | TRBJ2-4 | TRBV20-1 | TRBD1 | TGCAGTGCTAGAGTAGGCCCCGGACAGGTCAAAAACATTCAGTACTTC | CSARVGPGQVKNIQYF
. | TRBJ2-5 | TRBV10-3 | TRBD2 | TGTGCCATCAGTGATCTAGCGGGAGGGCCGGAGACCCAGTACTTC | CAISDLAGGPETQYF
. | TRBJ1-1 | TRBV12-3/TRBV12-4 | . | TGTGCCAGCACCGAGGGGCCTGTCTCTGAAGCTTTCTTT | CASTEGPVSEAFF
. | TRBJ2-3 | TRBV2 | . | TGTGCCAGCAGTGATGGTCAGGGGAAAGATACGCAGTATTTT | CASSDGQGKDTQYF
many | TRBJ2-1 | TRBV6-1 | . | TGTGCCAGCAGTGAAGAGAGGCCTACCCAGCGCCGCGGCAATGAGCAGTTCTTC | CASSEERPTQRRGNEQFF
few | TRBJ2-3 | TRBV18 | . | TGTGCCAGCTCACCTCTTCCCTCCAACACAGATACGCAGTATTTT | CASSPLPSNTDTQYF
many | TRBJ2-3 | TRBV7-2 | . | TGTGCCAGCAGCTCAAAAGCGGGTAGGGCAGATACGCAGTATTTT | CASSSKAGRADTQYF
. | TRBJ2-3 | TRBV5-1 | TRBD2 | TGCGCCAGCGCGGGAGGGCCAAGCACAGATACGCAGTATTTT | CASAGGPSTDTQYF
. | TRBJ1-1 | TRBV19 | . | TGTGCCACTATCCACCGGGACACTTATGAAGCTTTCTTT | CATIHRDTYEAFF
. | TRBJ1-2 | TRBV6-2/TRBV6-3 | . | TGTGCCAGCGTCCCGAACTCCGGATATGGCTACACCTTC | CASVPNSGYGYTF
many | TRBJ2-7 | TRBV5-1 | . | TGCGCCAGCAGCTTGGACGGTCCCTACGAGCAGTACTTC | CASSLDGPYEQYF
. | TRBJ2-3 | TRBV7-8 | . | TGTGCCAGCAGCTTTGTTTTGGGGGCAGATACGCAGTATTTT | CASSFVLGADTQYF
. | TRBJ1-1 | TRBV6-1 | . | TGTGCCAGCAGACGGGACCCAGGAAAAACTGAAGCTTTCTTT | CASRRDPGKTEAFF
. | TRBJ2-7 | TRBV10-3 | . | TGTGCCATCAGTGAGGGTCCTTCTAGCTCCTACGAGCAGTACTTC | CAISEGPSSSYEQYF
. | TRBJ2-5 | TRBV4-3 | TRBD2 | TGCGCCAGCAGCCGACTAGCGGGGCCCCAAGAGACCCAGTACTTC | CASSRLAGPQETQYF
many | TRBJ2-1 | TRBV5-6 | . | TGTGCCAGCAGCTTGGGGGCCAGGGGGCAGTTCTTC | CASSLGARGQFF
few | TRBJ1-3 | TRBV3-1 | . | TGTGCCAGCAGCGGAAAAACGAACACCATATATTTT | CASSGKTNTIYF
. | TRBJ2-3 | TRBV5-5 | . | TGTGCCAGCAGCTGGGTGGCCACAGATACGCAGTATTTT | CASSWVATDTQYF
few | TRBJ1-6 | TRBV7-2 | . | TGTGCCAGCAGCACGGGACGGGGGTCCTATAATTCACCCCTCCACTTT | CASSTGRGSYNSPLHF
many | TRBJ2-6 | TRBV6-1 | TRBD1 | TGTGCCAGCAGCGCGACAGGGGGCTTTACTGGGGCCAACGTCCTGACTTTC | CASSATGGFTGANVLTF